One sample yielded the 25 T cell receptor beta chains listed below, sequenced in a study of cytomegalovirus exposure and HLA in healthy donors. PCR primers comprised 60 Vbeta and 13 Jbeta primers. The protocol was immunoSEQ multiplex PCR, while the TCRdb copy is restricted to in-frame clones and leaves out a portion. The repertoire has some 150,000 clones, roughly three quarters of them found once; the top ten carry 0.95% to 1.4%. Sequencing input: PBMCs. The receptor source for this set is a male donor in good health and CMV-seronegative.

V is TRBV5-1 and J is TRBJ1-1, with 10 positions matching TRBD1. The ends lost 4 bases at V and 6 bases at J; junction bases unmatched: 6. Germline V gene lookup returns CDR1 SGHRS and CDR2 YFSETQ. The CDR3 loop spans 14 amino acids. The DNA of the CDR3 is TGCGCCAGCAGCCCGGGACAGGGGTACGCTGAAGCTTTCTTT. Translating it yields CASSPGQGYAEAFF.

The CDR3 sequence is CASSPRSGGSYEQYF. The CDR3 DNA sequence: TGTGCCAGCAGCCCCCGTTCGGGGGGTTCCTACGAGCAGTACTTC. The J gene is TRBJ2-7, the V gene TRBV11-3, with 7 bases matching TRBD2. Germline values: CDR1 SGHNT, CDR2 YENEEA. The V segment lost 5 bases and the J segment 1 base; nucleotides outside the gene matches: 8. This CDR3 has 15 amino acids.

The V gene is TRBV7-2, the J gene TRBJ1-1; no reliable D call. Between the trimmed V and J ends, which lost 6 bases and 3 bases, there was a span of 8 bases. CDR3 length equals 12 residues. CDR1 SGHTA and CDR2 FQGNSA come from the germline V gene. Here the CDR3 reads CASRTGDTEAFF. The CDR3 nucleotides are TGTGCCAGCAGGACCGGGGACACTGAAGCTTTCTTT.

This clone appeared once. This chain uses TRBV7-2 with TRBJ2-3; 10 positions agree with TRBD2. The V gene's germline CDR1 is SGHTA and CDR2 FQGNSA. V lost 4 bases to trimming and J lost 7 bases; unmatched junction nucleotides: 8. The CDR3 covers 15 residues. This chain's CDR3 is CASSSKRGGTHTQYF. CDR3 coding DNA: TGTGCCAGCAGCTCCAAGCGGGGGGGCACGCATACGCAGTATTTT. The full variable domain, completed using reference TRBV7-2 and TRBJ2-3, is GAGVSQSPSNKVTEKGKDVELRCDPISGHTALYWYRQSLGQGLEFLIYFQGNSAPDKSGLPSDRFSAERTGGSVSTLTIQRTQQEDSAVYLCASSSKRGGTHTQYFGPGTRLTVL.

As for this clone: At one boundary the junction diverges from the germline segment, which might be a read error. This chain uses TRBV7-2 with TRBJ1-2, with D perhaps TRBD1 (5 bases). Germline-derived CDR1 and CDR2 are SGHTA and FQGNSA. The CDR3 is 12 residues long. CDR3 protein: CASSPNLDRWHF. Written as DNA, the CDR3 is TGTGCCAGCAGCCCGAACCTTGACAGATGGCACTTC.

The J gene is TRBJ2-5, the V gene TRBV7-3, with 7 nucleotides matching TRBD1. The length of the CDR3 is 13 residues. Germline V gives CDR1 SGHTA, CDR2 FQGTGA. Trimming at V came to 5 bases and at J to 4 bases, leaving 4 bases not matched to a gene. The CDR3 protein is CASSVRQGETQYF. In nucleotides, the CDR3 is TGTGCCAGCAGCGTTCGACAGGGAGAGACCCAGTACTTC.

V and J are TRBV7-9 and TRBJ2-5; 9 bases align to TRBD1. This CDR3 region has 15 residues. Germline-derived CDR1 and CDR2 are SEHNR and FQNEAQ (reference sequence). V lost 2 bases to trimming and J lost 2 bases; unmatched junction nucleotides: 3. CDR3 in amino acids: CASSLRDRAQETQYF. The CDR3, as DNA: TGTGCCAGCAGCTTACGGGACAGGGCACAAGAGACCCAGTACTTC.

The chain recombines TRBV11-3 with TRBJ2-7; D may be TRBD1 (5 bases). Deletions cut 1 base from V and 1 base from J, with 11 bases between. CDR3 length: 15 amino acids. The V gene's germline CDR1 is SGHNT and CDR2 YENEEA. CDR3 region: CASSLGQGRSYEQYF. CDR3 DNA sequence: TGTGCCAGCAGCTTAGGTCAGGGCCGATCCTACGAGCAGTACTTC.

This clone was seen a handful of times. This chain links TRBV13 with TRBJ1-1; 7 bases fit TRBD1. Germline V gives CDR1 PRHDT, CDR2 FYEKMQ (reference sequence). V shed 5 bases, J shed 5 bases, and the junction held 11 bases outside the gene matches. This CDR3 comprises 15 residues. The CDR3 DNA is TGTGCCAGCAGCCCACCCCCCAGGGGGAAAACTGAAGCTTTCTTT. Translated, it gives CASSPPPRGKTEAFF.

The DNA for the CDR3 is TGTGCCATCAGGGAGGAGGCATCCTATGGCTACACCTTC. This translates into CAIREEASYGYTF. V and J are TRBV10-3 and TRBJ1-2; D is uncertain. CDR3 length: 13 amino acids. The germline V gene encodes CDR1 ENHRY and CDR2 SYGVKD. Deletions cut 6 bases from V and 4 bases from J, with 12 bases between.

This clone was detected only a few times. The V call is TRBV7-9, the J call TRBJ2-2, with D possibly being TRBD1 (5 bases). Germline values: CDR1 SEHNR, CDR2 FQNEAQ (reference sequence). This CDR3 contains 14 residues. V was shortened by 8 bases and J by 0 bases, with 10 bases between the two germline ends. CDR3 DNA: TGTGCCAGCGTCTGGGGCCCGAACACCGGGGAGCTGTTTTTT. Translation: CASVWGPNTGELFF.

The chain has TRBV10-3 and TRBJ2-5; no clear D. V lost 2 bases and J 5 bases, leaving 6 bases between the germline ends. CDR1 ENHRY and CDR2 SYGVKD come from the germline V gene. This CDR3 has 12 residues. The CDR3 region is CAISEARETQYF. CDR3 DNA: TGTGCCATCAGTGAGGCGAGGGAGACCCAGTACTTC.

CDR3 in amino acids: CSVGDTYSNQPQHF. For the CDR3, the DNA is TGCAGCGTGGGGGACACCTATAGCAATCAGCCCCAGCATTTT. The gene calls are TRBV29-1 and TRBJ1-5; possible D gene TRBD1, 6 bases. Trimming shortened V by 6 bases and J by 0 bases, and 12 bases separated the two germline ends. Germline CDR1 reads SQVTM; CDR2 reads ANQGSEA. The CDR3 runs to 14 residues.

The chain combines TRBV2 with TRBJ1-1, with a weak D call TRBD1 (5 bases). Trimming pared 11 bases from V and 2 bases from J, leaving 12 bases between. CDR1 SNHLY and CDR2 FYNNEI come from the germline V gene. The CDR3 runs 12 residues. The CDR3: CARLGGNTEAFF. CDR3 sequence (DNA): TGTGCCCGGCTGGGGGGTAACACTGAAGCTTTCTTT. Combining the CDR3 with reference TRBV2 and TRBJ1-1 gives the whole variable domain EPEVTQTPSHQVTQMGQEVILRCVPISNHLYFYWYRQILGQKVEFLVSFYNNEISEKSEIFDDQFSVERPDGSNFTLKIRSTKLEDSAMYFCARLGGNTEAFFGQGTRLTVV.

V usage is TRBV15 and J usage is TRBJ1-4; 8 nucleotides align to TRBD1. There are 15 residues in the CDR3. The germline gives CDR1 LNHNV, CDR2 YYDKDF (reference sequence). V lost 5 bases and J lost 11; bases outside the gene matches: 13. The CDR3 DNA reads as TGTGCCACCAGCTTTCCCCCAGGGGGCGAGTCCAAACTGTTTTTT. This translates into CATSFPPGGESKLFF.

The chain is built from TRBV29-1 and TRBJ2-7, with D possibly matching TRBD1 (6 bases). V lost 0 bases and J lost 4, with 13 bases in between. This CDR3 has 14 amino acids. Germline CDR1 and CDR2: SQVTM and ANQGSEA. The CDR3 nucleotides read TGCAGCGTTGAAGACCGGCAGGGGAAGTACGAGCAGTACTTC. Translation: CSVEDRQGKYEQYF.

V usage is TRBV15 and J usage is TRBJ2-2; 10 nucleotides agree with TRBD1. The CDR3 loop spans 16 amino acids. With V trimmed by 9 bases and J by 0 bases, 7 bases remained unmatched. In germline, CDR1 is LNHNV, CDR2 YYDKDF (reference sequence). In DNA form, the CDR3 reads TGTGCCACGTGGGACAGGGGTAGTTCGAACACCGGGGAGCTGTTTTTT. As protein: CATWDRGSSNTGELFF.

The J gene is TRBJ2-1, the V gene TRBV10-3; 11 positions match TRBD2. The CDR3 is made up of 15 amino acids. From germline, CDR1 is ENHRY and CDR2 SYGVKD. V was clipped by 2 bases and J by 10 bases; unmatched bases: 7. Here the CDR3 reads CAISEPSGGPLEQFF. The CDR3, as DNA: TGTGCCATCAGTGAGCCTAGCGGGGGGCCCCTCGAGCAGTTCTTC.

The V call is TRBV6-6, the J call TRBJ2-5, with D possibly matching TRBD2 (6 bases). The CDR3 runs to 16 residues. Germline V gene sequence: CDR1 MNHNY, CDR2 SVGAGI (reference sequence). With 1 base removed from V and 9 bases from J, the gap between germline ends came to 21 bases. CDR3 region: CASSYLRNPWPGAQYF. The CDR3 bases are TGTGCCAGCAGTTACTTGAGAAACCCCTGGCCGGGGGCCCAGTACTTC.

This clone appeared a few times. The CDR3 DNA reads TGTGCCAGCAGCCTCGGACTAGCGGGGGACAATGAGCAGTTCTTC. Translated: CASSLGLAGDNEQFF. The chain is built from TRBV5-4 and TRBJ2-1; 13 bases map to TRBD2. The CDR3 contains 15 residues. In germline, CDR1 is SGHNT, CDR2 YYREEE (reference sequence). V gave up 4 bases and J gave up 5 bases; unmatched junction bases: 3.

The chain employs TRBV7-2 and TRBJ1-2; D may be TRBD1 (6 bases). Germline CDR1 reads SGHTA; CDR2 reads FQGNSA. The germline V and J ends were trimmed by 0 bases and 7 bases, with 9 bases remaining between them. The CDR3 is 13 residues long. CDR3 sequence reads: CASSLAGGGGYTF. The CDR3 coding sequence is TGTGCCAGCAGCTTAGCAGGGGGTGGTGGCTACACCTTC.

V and J are TRBV18 and TRBJ2-7; TRBD2 might be the D (5 bases). The V end lost 5 bases, the J end lost 4 bases, and 15 bases lay between the germline ends. Germline V CDR1 and CDR2: KGHSH, LQKENI. This CDR3 comprises 14 residues. CDR3 sequence: CASSSTGDTYEQYF. Written as DNA, the CDR3 is TGTGCCAGCTCATCCACCGGGGATACTTACGAGCAGTACTTC.

The CDR3 reads CASSRTGTMNTGELFF. The CDR3 nucleotides are TGCGCCAGCAGCCGTACCGGGACTATGAACACCGGGGAGCTGTTTTTT. This sequence joins TRBV4-3 and TRBJ2-2; 7 nucleotides match TRBD2. Losses at the gene ends were 4 bases for V and 1 base for J; bases not matched to a gene: 6. The germline CDR1 and CDR2 sequences are LGHNA and YSLEER. This CDR3 region has 16 residues.

V gene TRBV6-5 combines with J gene TRBJ2-5; weak D call: TRBD2 (6 bases). Trimming took off 2 bases at V and 2 bases at J, with 6 bases between the two ends. This CDR3 spans 13 amino acids. Germline CDR1 MNHEY, CDR2 SVGAGI. As DNA, the CDR3 is TGTGCCAGCAGTTACGGGGGGCAAGAGACCCAGTACTTC. It codes for CASSYGGQETQYF.

The chain employs TRBV29-1 and TRBJ1-5; possible D gene TRBD1, 6 bases. CDR1 is SQVTM and CDR2 is ANQGSEA in the germline V gene. This CDR3 is 18 amino acids long. Trimming stripped 8 bases from V and 1 base from J, with 27 bases between. CDR3 DNA sequence: TGCAGCTCTAAGTTACCGGGACAACTAATGGGGAGCAATCAGCCCCAGCATTTT. Protein sequence: CSSKLPGQLMGSNQPQHF.